The 18 T cell receptor beta chains below were found in one sample sequenced in a study of T cells in Graves' hyperthyroidism and ophthalmopathy. RNA transcripts were the template for amplifying TCR beta CDR3 regions. The HTBI primer set drove a first-round RT-PCR of the TCR CDR3. Using its own MiXCR run on the multiplex PCR reads, TCRdb lists one record per CDR3 protein. In the table there are over 300,000 distinct CDR3 sequences, around 15% of which are singletons. The sample was blood. The receptors originated from a woman aged 40-49 years with Graves' ophthalmopathy.

The CDR3 DNA follows: TGCAGTGCTTCCCCGATGGAGGCAGAAGCTTTCTTT. It translates to CSASPMEAEAFF. The V call is TRBV20-1, the J call TRBJ1-1; D remains unclear. Trimming removed 5 bases from V and 8 bases from J, with 15 bases in between. This CDR3 region has 12 residues. Germline loops: CDR1 DFQATT, CDR2 SNEGSKA (reference sequence).

This clonotype was seen ten or more times. The chain carries TRBV4-1 and TRBJ1-1; TRBD1 is a possible D gene (5 bases). The V end lost 1 base, the J end lost 5 bases, and 14 bases lay between the germline ends. CDR3 length equals 15 residues. From germline, CDR1 is MGHRA and CDR2 YSYEKL. CDR3 in DNA: TGCGCCAGCAGCCAAGTAGCAACGGGACGTACTGAAGCTTTCTTT. It yields the protein CASSQVATGRTEAFF.

V gene TRBV20-1 combines with J gene TRBJ2-2; 7 nucleotides agree with TRBD1. With 4 bases clipped from V and 3 bases from J, the junction kept 2 bases outside the gene matches. Germline V lookup: CDR1 DFQATT, CDR2 SNEGSKA (reference sequence). This CDR3 comprises 13 residues. The CDR3 sequence is CSATDRDTGELFF. CDR3 DNA: TGCAGTGCTACAGACAGGGACACCGGGGAGCTGTTTTTT.

Points on this clonotype: This may arise from a read error, as a much more abundant clone is one base away. The gene calls are TRBV5-1 and TRBJ2-7, with D perhaps given as TRBD1 or TRBD2 (5 bases each). Germline V lookup: CDR1 SGHRS, CDR2 YFSETQ. The CDR3 length is 13 residues. CDR3 in DNA: TGCGCCAGCAGCCCGGGACCTGCCTACGCGCAGTACTTC. This encodes CASSPGPAYAQYF. Combining the CDR3 with reference TRBV5-1 and TRBJ2-7 gives the whole variable domain KAGVTQTPRYLIKTRGQQVTLSCSPISGHRSVSWYQQTPGQGLQFLFEYFSETQRNKGNFPGRFSGRQFSNSRSEMNVSTLELGDSALYLCASSPGPAYAQYFGPGTRLTVT.

This clonotype occurred many times. This chain joins TRBV20-1 and TRBJ2-3; 7 bases align to TRBD2. Germline assignment: CDR1 DFQATT and CDR2 SNEGSKA (reference sequence). J was trimmed by 2 bases and V by 5 bases; bases with no gene match: 7. The CDR3 runs to 14 residues. In DNA, the CDR3 is TGCAGTGCTTTAGCGGGCGGGCACACAGATACGCAGTATTTT. Protein: CSALAGGHTDTQYF.

The chain employs TRBV4-1 and TRBJ1-2, with a tentative D call TRBD1 (5 bases). The germline V gene has CDR1 MGHRA and CDR2 YSYEKL. Trimming removed 7 bases at V and 2 bases at J, with 8 bases between. The CDR3 extends over 12 amino acids. Written as DNA, the CDR3 is TGCGCCAGCAATGCAGGGAACTATGGCTACACCTTC. This gives the protein CASNAGNYGYTF.

This chain joins TRBV7-9 and TRBJ2-1, with D perhaps assigned TRBD1 or TRBD2 (5 bases each). Trimming pared 7 bases from V and 3 bases from J, leaving 16 bases between. The CDR3 spans 15 residues. CDR1 and CDR2 (germline): SEHNR, FQNEAQ (reference sequence). CDR3 nucleotide sequence: TGTGCCAGCACCCACCGGGACGGATACTACAATGAGCAGTTCTTC. Residues: CASTHRDGYYNEQFF.

This clonotype was seen at least ten times. This chain joins TRBV20-1 and TRBJ2-3; 14 positions match TRBD2. After removal of 6 bases from V and 4 bases from J, the junction contained 6 bases not matched to a gene. Germline V gene sequence: CDR1 DFQATT, CDR2 SNEGSKA (reference sequence). The CDR3 totals 15 residues. The CDR3 sequence is CSARLAGGPSDTQYF. Here the CDR3 DNA reads TGCAGTGCACGACTAGCGGGAGGGCCTTCAGATACGCAGTATTTT.

This clonotype appeared many times. V is TRBV2 and J is TRBJ1-5; D is unresolved. This CDR3 region has 15 residues. CDR1 and CDR2 (germline): SNHLY, FYNNEI. Deletions cut 6 bases from V and 0 bases from J, with 12 bases between. The CDR3 region is CASRDDTYSNQPQHF. DNA of the CDR3: TGTGCCAGCAGGGATGACACTTATAGCAATCAGCCCCAGCATTTT.

This clonotype was seen more than once but under ten times. This chain connects TRBV19 to TRBJ1-5, with D possibly being TRBD1 (5 bases). Trimming shortened V by 3 bases and J by 1 base, and 7 bases separated the two germline ends. The CDR3 sequence is 14 residues long. Germline lookup yields CDR1 LNHDA and CDR2 SQIVND (reference sequence). The CDR3 coding sequence is TGTGCCAGTAGTATGCAGGGAAGCAATCAGCCCCAGCATTTT. Its translation is CASSMQGSNQPQHF. The variable domain in full, with the rest retrieved from reference TRBV19 and TRBJ1-5, is DGGITQSPKYLFRKEGQNVTLSCEQNLNHDAMYWYRQDPGQGLRLIYYSQIVNDFQKGDIAEGYSVSREKKESFPLTVTSAQKNPTAFYLCASSMQGSNQPQHFGDGTRLSIL.

In this sample, this clonotype turned up a few times. The chain couples TRBV11-1 to TRBJ2-5; 9 nucleotides line up with TRBD2. The CDR3 sequence is 15 residues long. The germline gives CDR1 SGHAT, CDR2 FQDESV (reference sequence). V lost 5 bases to trimming and J lost 5 bases; unmatched junction nucleotides: 9. In DNA form, the CDR3 reads TGTGCCAGCAGCGTCCCCCGGACTAGCGTCGAGACCCAGTACTTC. Protein sequence: CASSVPRTSVETQYF.

Remarks on this clonotype: A much larger clone lies one base from this, so it may be a read error. This chain connects TRBV12-3 or TRBV12-4 to TRBJ2-2, with a weak D call TRBD2 (6 bases). V was cut by 6 bases and J by 6 bases, with 17 bases left in between. The CDR3 spans 15 residues. The CDR3 DNA follows: TGTGCCAGCAGGGCTATCGGGAGTCCGTCCGGGGAGCTGTTTTTT. It codes for CASRAIGSPSGELFF.

This clonotype has a count of ten or more. The chain combines TRBV29-1 with TRBJ1-1; a possible D gene is TRBD1 (6 bases). Trimming took 2 bases from V and 0 from J, leaving 10 bases between them. Germline V gene lookup returns CDR1 SQVTM and CDR2 ANQGSEA. The CDR3 loop spans 14 amino acids. CDR3 coding DNA: TGCAGCGTTGAATTTAAGGGGGTGAACACTGAAGCTTTCTTT. Translated: CSVEFKGVNTEAFF.

V and J are TRBV7-9 and TRBJ2-7; D is unresolved. Germline values: CDR1 SEHNR, CDR2 FQNEAQ (reference sequence). Trimming removed 5 bases at V and 2 bases at J, with 13 bases between. The CDR3 is 14 amino acids. CDR3 sequence (DNA): TGTGCCAGCAGCCCCGGCTATGGAACCTACGAGCAGTACTTC. It is translated as CASSPGYGTYEQYF.

The gene calls are TRBV5-6 and TRBJ2-1, with D perhaps matching TRBD1 (5 bases). Germline V gene lookup returns CDR1 SGHDT and CDR2 YYEEEE. V was shortened by 4 bases and J by 5 bases, with 16 bases between the two germline ends. This CDR3 region has 15 residues. The CDR3 nucleotides read TGTGCCAGCAGCCAGGGCCCGGGTTCCCACAATGAGCAGTTCTTC. Translation: CASSQGPGSHNEQFF. Full variable domain (outside the CDR3, taken from reference TRBV5-6 and TRBJ2-1): DAGVTQSPTHLIKTRGQQVTLRCSPKSGHDTVSWYQQALGQGPQFIFQYYEEEERQRGNFPDRFSGHQFPNYSSELNVNALLLGDSALYLCASSQGPGSHNEQFFGPGTRLTVL.

The chain has TRBV9 and TRBJ2-3; TRBD2 is a possible D gene (6 bases). The germline V gene encodes CDR1 SGDLS and CDR2 YYNGEE. V was pared by 4 bases and J by 4 bases, with 16 bases between. CDR3 length: 15 amino acids. CDR3 residues: CASSLIGSRADTQYF. CDR3 in DNA: TGTGCCAGCAGCCTTATCGGGAGTAGGGCAGATACGCAGTATTTT.

This clonotype was picked up many times. This chain connects TRBV7-9 to TRBJ2-5; TRBD2 agrees at 10 bases. The ends lost 1 base at V and 5 bases at J; junction bases unmatched: 10. This CDR3 has 17 amino acids. Germline loops: CDR1 SEHNR, CDR2 FQNEAQ (reference sequence). The DNA of the CDR3 is TGTGCCAGCAGCTTAGATCCAGCGGGAGGGTTATCGGAGACCCAGTACTTC. It codes for CASSLDPAGGLSETQYF.

In its sample, this clonotype was seen many times. This sequence joins TRBV30 and TRBJ2-7; D possibly corresponds to TRBD2 (6 bases). CDR3 length: 13 residues. Germline V gene data show CDR1 as GTSNPN and CDR2 as SVGIG (reference sequence). V dropped 0 bases and J dropped 4 bases, with 10 bases sitting between them. The CDR3 spells CAWSVRREYEQYF. The CDR3 DNA reads TGTGCCTGGAGTGTACGGAGGGAGTACGAGCAGTACTTC. Full variable domain (rest looked up from reference TRBV30 and TRBJ2-7): SQTIHQWPATLVQPVGSPLSLECTVEGTSNPNLYWYRQAAGRGLQLLFYSVGIGQISSEVPQNLSASRPQDRQFILSSKKLLLSDSGFYLCAWSVRREYEQYFGPGTRLTVT.